Following are 32 T cell receptor beta chains from one sample sequenced in a study of CD8 T cells in Susac syndrome. A quantity of roughly 0.5 to 1 ug RNA underwent reverse transcription using random hexamers. One entry per CDR3 protein results from TCRdb running MiXCR on the immunoSEQ multiplex PCR reads. The sample lists roughly 200,000 distinct CDR3 sequences; around 96% were seen once. The sample comprised CD4+ T cells from PBMCs. All receptors derive from a human donor in good health.

The chain joins TRBV29-1 to TRBJ2-7; D gene uncertain. The V gene's germline CDR1 is SQVTM and CDR2 ANQGSEA. V was pared by 4 bases and J by 5 bases, with 9 bases between. The CDR3 runs to 11 residues. The CDR3: CSVAILNEQYF. CDR3 DNA: TGCAGCGTTGCAATTTTAAACGAGCAGTACTTC.

The rearrangement joins TRBV14 to TRBJ1-4; D is undetermined. Trimming shortened V by 4 bases and J by 1 base, and 16 bases separated the two germline ends. The germline V gene has CDR1 SGHDN and CDR2 FVKESK. This CDR3 contains 17 residues. CDR3 sequence reads: CASSPRPGWGTNEKLFF. The CDR3 DNA reads TGTGCCAGCAGCCCCCGGCCGGGGTGGGGAACTAATGAAAAACTGTTTTTT. Drawing the rest from reference TRBV14 and TRBJ1-4, the complete variable domain is EAGVTQFPSHSVIEKGQTVTLRCDPISGHDNLYWYRRVMGKEIKFLLHFVKESKQDESGMPNNRFLAERTGGTYSTLKVQPAELEDSGVYFCASSPRPGWGTNEKLFFGSGTQLSVL.

The chain recombines TRBV18 with TRBJ2-5; 10 bases match TRBD2. Trimming took 3 bases from V and 3 from J; bases not matched to a gene: 4. CDR1 KGHSH and CDR2 LQKENI come from the germline V gene. CDR3 size: 15 residues. CDR3 DNA: TGTGCCAGCTCACCCCGAGGACTAGCGGAAGAGACCCAGTACTTC. Protein product: CASSPRGLAEETQYF.

This chain uses TRBV29-1 with TRBJ2-7; 13 bases align to TRBD2. The CDR3 has 15 amino acids. J lost 2 bases, V lost 3 bases, and 4 bases had no gene match. Germline V gene data show CDR1 as SQVTM and CDR2 as ANQGSEA. CDR3 DNA: TGCAGCGTTGAGAGACTAGCGGGAGGCACCTACGAGCAGTACTTC. It codes for CSVERLAGGTYEQYF.

V usage is TRBV5-1 and J usage is TRBJ2-7, with 10 bases aligning to TRBD2. The CDR3 is 15 residues long. Germline assignment: CDR1 SGHRS and CDR2 YFSETQ. With 0 bases clipped from V and 3 bases from J, the junction kept 3 bases outside the gene matches. CDR3: CASSLAASGSYEQYF. DNA of the CDR3: TGCGCCAGCAGCTTGGCGGCTAGCGGGAGCTACGAGCAGTACTTC.

This chain connects TRBV24-1 to TRBJ2-1; 9 positions match TRBD2. The ends lost 4 bases at V and 2 bases at J; junction bases unmatched: 5. CDR1 is KGHDR and CDR2 is SFDVKD in the germline V gene. The CDR3 covers 16 residues. The CDR3 coding sequence is TGTGCCACCAGTGACCAGACTAGCGGTCCCTACAATGAGCAGTTCTTC. Translated, it gives CATSDQTSGPYNEQFF.

The chain uses TRBV29-1 and TRBJ2-7, with D unclear. The CDR3 sequence is 11 residues long. Germline V gene data show CDR1 as SQVTM and CDR2 as ANQGSEA. Deletions cut 4 bases from V and 0 bases from J, with 4 bases between. In DNA form, the CDR3 reads TGCAGCGTTGTGATCTCCTACGAGCAGTACTTC. As protein: CSVVISYEQYF.

The V and J genes are TRBV7-2 and TRBJ1-4; 8 bases are a match to TRBD1. Germline CDR1 is SGHTA and CDR2 is FQGNSA. V lost 5 bases, J lost 7 bases, and 9 bases stayed unmatched. This CDR3 contains 15 residues. The CDR3 protein is CASSKEDRAFEKLFF. CDR3 DNA sequence: TGTGCCAGCAGCAAGGAGGACAGGGCTTTTGAAAAACTGTTTTTT.

The CDR3 sequence is CASSFSRGTTEAFF. The CDR3 DNA reads TGTGCCAGCAGCTTCAGCAGGGGGACCACTGAAGCTTTCTTT. The chain couples TRBV7-9 to TRBJ1-1; TRBD1 agrees at 7 bases. The CDR3 runs 14 residues. Germline CDR1 SEHNR, CDR2 FQNEAQ (reference sequence). The J segment lost 4 bases and the V segment lost 3 bases, leaving 5 bases of the junction unmatched.

This chain uses TRBV24-1 with TRBJ2-1; 9 positions agree with TRBD2. The CDR3 length is 14 residues. Germline V CDR1 and CDR2: KGHDR, SFDVKD. V lost 5 bases to trimming and J lost 9 bases; unmatched junction nucleotides: 7. CDR3 protein: CATSGREGLGEQFF. The CDR3 DNA follows: TGTGCCACCAGTGGGCGGGAGGGCCTGGGTGAGCAGTTCTTC.

Only a few counts were recorded for this clonotype. The rearrangement joins TRBV18 to TRBJ2-7, with D tentatively TRBD2 (6 bases). This CDR3 has 14 residues. Per germline, CDR1 KGHSH and CDR2 LQKENI. Trimming removed 3 bases from V and 2 bases from J, with 11 bases in between. The DNA for the CDR3 is TGTGCCAGCTCACCGCGGCGGGAACCCTACGAGCAGTACTTC. This translates into CASSPRREPYEQYF.

V is TRBV9 and J is TRBJ2-3; no reliable D call. Germline values: CDR1 SGDLS, CDR2 YYNGEE. Trimming removed 3 bases at V and 4 bases at J, with 9 bases between. The CDR3 is 13 residues long. CDR3 residues: CASSEAGADTQYF. The CDR3 DNA follows: TGTGCCAGCAGCGAAGCCGGTGCAGATACGCAGTATTTT.

The genes are TRBV6-2 or TRBV6-3 and TRBJ2-4; D may match TRBD1 or TRBD2 (5 bases each). Looked up from germline, CDR1 is MNHEY and CDR2 is SVGEGT. This CDR3 is built from 18 residues. The ends were cut back, 2 bases at V and 0 bases at J, with 17 bases in the middle. CDR3 in amino acids: CASSYSRGDDVAKNIQYF. For the CDR3, the DNA is TGTGCCAGCAGTTACAGTCGGGGCGACGACGTAGCCAAAAACATTCAGTACTTC.

CDR3 sequence (DNA): TGCGCCAGCAGCCAAGGACTAGCGGGAAGCACAGATACGCAGTATTTT. Residues: CASSQGLAGSTDTQYF. J is TRBJ2-3 and V is TRBV4-3, with TRBD2 identical over 11 bases. The CDR3 is 16 amino acids. Germline assignment: CDR1 LGHNA and CDR2 YSLEER. V was pared by 1 base and J by 0 bases, with 0 bases of the junction left unmatched.

V usage is TRBV3-1 and J usage is TRBJ1-2; D uncertain. The CDR3 sequence is 13 residues long. Trimming took 4 bases from V and 4 from J, leaving 10 bases between them. From germline, CDR1 is LGHDT and CDR2 YNNKEL (reference sequence). CDR3 region: CASSPTGSYGYTF. Written as DNA, the CDR3 is TGTGCCAGCAGCCCCACTGGCAGCTATGGCTACACCTTC.

This chain links TRBV7-8 with TRBJ2-7, with 8 bases identical to TRBD2. Germline lookup yields CDR1 SGHVS and CDR2 FQNEAQ. After removal of 1 base from V and 0 bases from J, the junction contained 5 bases not matched to a gene. This CDR3 is built from 16 residues. In nucleotides, the CDR3 is TGTGCCAGCAGCTTAGAATTAGCGGGGTCCTCCTACGAGCAGTACTTC. It codes for CASSLELAGSSYEQYF. The variable domain in full, with the rest retrieved from reference TRBV7-8 and TRBJ2-7, is GAGVSQSPRYKVAKRGQDVALRCDPISGHVSLFWYQQALGQGPEFLTYFQNEAQLDKSGLPSDRFFAERPEGSVSTLKIQRTQQEDSAVYLCASSLELAGSSYEQYFGPGTRLTVT.

The chain links TRBV4-3 to TRBJ1-2, with no clear D. The V gene lost 2 bases and the J gene lost 3 bases, with 10 bases spanning the gap. This CDR3 spans 14 amino acids. Per germline, CDR1 LGHNA and CDR2 YSLEER. The CDR3 nucleotides read TGCGCCAGCAGCCAATTGGTGAGGGACTATGGCTACACCTTC. This sequence encodes CASSQLVRDYGYTF.

The chain joins TRBV24-1 to TRBJ2-7; the match to TRBD2 covers 7 bases. V lost 10 bases, J lost 3 bases, and 11 bases stayed unmatched. The CDR3 spans 14 residues. Germline V lookup: CDR1 KGHDR, CDR2 SFDVKD. CDR3 nucleotides: TGTGCCACAAGTCCAGCGGGATCCCTCTACGAGCAGTACTTC. Residues: CATSPAGSLYEQYF.

This chain links TRBV29-1 with TRBJ2-3, with 13 bases lining up with TRBD2. The germline gives CDR1 SQVTM, CDR2 ANQGSEA. V lost 6 bases, J lost 9 bases, and 6 bases stayed unmatched. This CDR3 spans 13 amino acids. This CDR3 reads CSVRTSGSRTQYF. For the CDR3, the DNA is TGCAGCGTCCGGACTAGCGGGAGCCGAACGCAGTATTTT.

The chain has TRBV5-1 and TRBJ2-1; 8 bases are shared with TRBD2. Trimming removed 1 base from V and 7 bases from J; junction bases left unmatched: 7. This CDR3 spans 15 amino acids. Per the germline V gene, CDR1 is SGHRS and CDR2 is YFSETQ. CDR3 coding DNA: TGCGCCAGCAGCTTGTCCAGCGGGAGTCTAAATGAGCAGTTCTTC. It is translated as CASSLSSGSLNEQFF.

This clonotype was picked up a small number of times. V gene TRBV29-1 combines with J gene TRBJ2-5; D is unresolved. V dropped 3 bases and J dropped 2 bases, with 7 bases sitting between them. The germline CDR1 and CDR2 sequences are SQVTM and ANQGSEA. CDR3 length equals 12 residues. CDR3 nucleotide sequence: TGCAGCGTTGATAGGTCACAAGAGACCCAGTACTTC. Its translation: CSVDRSQETQYF.

This clonotype appeared a few times. V gene TRBV12-3 or TRBV12-4 combines with J gene TRBJ2-7; 7 bases map to TRBD1. Unmatched junction bases numbered 6, after V lost 6 bases and J lost 1 base. This CDR3 is built from 14 residues. Here the CDR3 DNA reads TGTGCCAGCAGCAATCCGGGACAGTCCTACGAGCAGTACTTC. It translates to CASSNPGQSYEQYF.

This clonotype was detected only a few times. The rearrangement uses TRBV19 and TRBJ2-5; 7 bases agree with TRBD1. The germline V gene encodes CDR1 LNHDA and CDR2 SQIVND (reference sequence). This CDR3 is built from 13 residues. Unmatched junction bases numbered 3, after V lost 5 bases and J lost 3 bases. CDR3 region: CASSLDREETQYF. The CDR3 DNA sequence: TGTGCCAGTAGTCTCGACAGGGAAGAGACCCAGTACTTC.

The chain has TRBV30 and TRBJ1-1; a weak D match, TRBD1 (6 bases). V was clipped by 4 bases and J by 3 bases, with 15 bases between them. CDR1 GTSNPN and CDR2 SVGIG come from the germline V gene (reference sequence). The CDR3 is 14 amino acids. The CDR3 region has the DNA TGTGCCTGGACCAGGGGCACTAGGGACACTGAAGCTTTCTTT. Protein: CAWTRGTRDTEAFF.

The rearrangement joins TRBV3-1 to TRBJ2-1; D perhaps matches TRBD2 (6 bases). Germline V gives CDR1 LGHDT, CDR2 YNNKEL (reference sequence). V was cut by 11 bases and J by 3 bases, with 17 bases left in between. CDR3 length: 14 amino acids. The DNA for the CDR3 is TGTGCCTCCCGGGACTCCCGGGTCTACAATGAGCAGTTCTTC. As protein: CASRDSRVYNEQFF.

DNA of the CDR3: TGTGCCAGCAGCCCACTAGCGGCCCTTAGGTCCTACAATGAGCAGTTCTTC. Encoded protein: CASSPLAALRSYNEQFF. This rearrangement joins TRBV9 to TRBJ2-1, with TRBD2 identical over 8 bases. From germline, CDR1 is SGDLS and CDR2 YYNGEE. This CDR3 is 17 amino acids long. J lost 1 base, V lost 4 bases, and 10 bases had no gene match.

This clonotype was observed a handful of times. The chain recombines TRBV3-1 with TRBJ1-1; no clear D gene. This CDR3 has 11 residues. The V gene lost 3 bases and the J gene lost 1 base, with 0 bases spanning the gap. The germline CDR1 and CDR2 sequences are LGHDT and YNNKEL (reference sequence). The CDR3 region is CASSQNTEAFF. The CDR3 bases are TGTGCCAGCAGCCAGAACACTGAAGCTTTCTTT.

This chain joins TRBV15 and TRBJ2-1, with 7 bases identical to TRBD1. The CDR3 covers 13 residues. V gave up 7 bases and J gave up 7 bases; unmatched junction bases: 7. Per the germline V gene, CDR1 is LNHNV and CDR2 is YYDKDF (reference sequence). As DNA, the CDR3 is TGTGCCACCAACGACAGGGTGTCTAATGAGCAGTTCTTC. Amino acids: CATNDRVSNEQFF.

The V and J genes are TRBV6-2 or TRBV6-3 and TRBJ2-5, with TRBD2 matching over 7 bases. The CDR3 consists of 15 residues. The germline V gene encodes CDR1 MNHEY and CDR2 SVGEGT. Trimming took 2 bases from V and 1 from J; bases not matched to a gene: 4. This chain's CDR3 is CASSYDASGQETQYF. CDR3 coding DNA: TGTGCCAGCAGTTACGACGCTAGCGGCCAAGAGACCCAGTACTTC.

The chain has TRBV29-1 and TRBJ2-1; D remains ambiguous. V gave up 6 bases and J gave up 12 bases, with 21 bases separating them. Germline CDR1 and CDR2: SQVTM and ANQGSEA. The CDR3 runs 13 residues. CDR3 nucleotides: TGCAGCGTAAGGGCGACCGGATCACCTGGGCAGTTCTTC. Residues: CSVRATGSPGQFF.

The chain uses TRBV4-1 and TRBJ2-1; the match to TRBD2 covers 7 bases. The trim removed 8 bases at V and 10 bases at J, leaving 17 bases unmatched. The germline V gene encodes CDR1 MGHRA and CDR2 YSYEKL. The CDR3 is made up of 15 amino acids. The CDR3 DNA is TGCGCCAGCGGTCGGGTGGGAGGGCCAAACAGGGAGCAGTTCTTC. Translating gives CASGRVGGPNREQFF.

The chain employs TRBV12-3 or TRBV12-4 and TRBJ2-6, with D tentatively TRBD2 (7 bases). The CDR3 contains 17 residues. V was clipped by 8 bases and J by 5 bases, with 22 bases between them. CDR3 amino acids: CASGQGGDFLRANVLTF. The DNA for the CDR3 is TGTGCCAGCGGGCAAGGGGGGGATTTTCTCCGGGCCAACGTCCTGACTTTC.